This TCR beta chain was captured by sequencing in a study of T cell responses to AZD1222 COVID-19 vaccine. The CDR3 has 16 amino acids. Trimming took off 0 bases at V and 5 bases at J, with 17 bases between the two ends. The germline V gene encodes CDR1 SGHDT and CDR2 YYEEEE. The data were produced by immunoSEQ multiplex PCR, yet TCRdb's version contains in-frame clones alone and is incomplete. The sample holds approximately 170,000 clones, 80% to 90% seen once. This clonotype was sampled from an adult in good health. The input for sequencing was peripheral blood, taken on day 0 of AZD1222 vaccination. The V call is TRBV5-6, the J call TRBJ1-2; maybe TRBD1 (5 bases). The CDR3 DNA follows: TGTGCCAGCAGCTTGGATCCGGGAGGGGAAGGGTATGGCTACACCTTC. Amino acid sequence: CASSLDPGGEGYGYTF.